The 8 T cell receptor beta chains below come from one sample, sequenced in a study of cytomegalovirus exposure and HLA in healthy donors. 13 Jbeta primers and 60 Vbeta primers were used for the PCR. Only in-frame clones appear in the TCRdb table, and some are missing; sequencing was by immunoSEQ multiplex PCR. The table includes fewer than 70,000 clones, roughly 68% detected once. Specimen: PBMCs. These receptors all come from an older woman in good health and CMV-seropositive.

V and J are TRBV19 and TRBJ2-5; D perhaps matches TRBD1 (6 bases). V lost 6 bases and J lost 1, with 9 bases in between. There are 13 residues in the CDR3. Germline CDR1 is LNHDA and CDR2 is SQIVND (reference sequence). CDR3 in DNA: TGTGCCAGTAGCCAGGGGTCCCAAGAGACCCAGTACTTC. This encodes CASSQGSQETQYF.

The chain employs TRBV5-1 and TRBJ2-7, with D possibly TRBD1 on 6 matching bases. V lost 5 bases, J lost 6 bases, and 15 bases lay in between. The CDR3 consists of 13 residues. From germline, CDR1 is SGHRS and CDR2 YFSETQ. The CDR3 region is CASREQGLSEQYF. In nucleotides, the CDR3 is TGCGCCAGCAGGGAACAGGGCCTCTCCGAGCAGTACTTC.

This clone was found a few times. V gene TRBV19 combines with J gene TRBJ1-5; D is uncertain. Germline V gives CDR1 LNHDA, CDR2 SQIVND (reference sequence). Trimming pared 4 bases from V and 7 bases from J, leaving 17 bases between. This CDR3 spans 15 amino acids. The chain's CDR3 is CASSKNFGVGQPQHF. The CDR3 coding sequence is TGTGCCAGTAGTAAAAACTTCGGCGTGGGCCAGCCCCAGCATTTT.

The V and J genes are TRBV5-4 and TRBJ1-1, with D tentatively TRBD1 (5 bases). The length of the CDR3 is 15 residues. Trimming removed 0 bases at V and 7 bases at J, with 16 bases between. Per germline, CDR1 SGHNT and CDR2 YYREEE (reference sequence). CDR3: CASSLGAGPANEAFF. The CDR3 DNA reads TGTGCCAGCAGCTTGGGGGCGGGGCCCGCCAATGAAGCTTTCTTT. Drawing the rest from reference TRBV5-4 and TRBJ1-1, the complete variable domain is ETGVTQSPTHLIKTRGQQVTLRCSSQSGHNTVSWYQQALGQGPQFIFQYYREEENGRGNFPPRFSGLQFPNYSSELNVNALELDDSALYLCASSLGAGPANEAFFGQGTRLTVV.

The J gene is TRBJ1-2, the V gene TRBV7-6; 7 nucleotides match TRBD1. The CDR3 contains 13 residues. Trimming took 4 bases from V and 8 from J; bases not matched to a gene: 7. The germline CDR1 and CDR2 sequences are SGHVS and FNYEAQ. This CDR3 reads CASSSDRAQGYTF. The CDR3, as DNA: TGTGCCAGCAGCTCAGACAGGGCTCAGGGCTACACCTTC.

CDR3 DNA: TGTGCCTGGGGTTCCTGGCAGGGGGGCACAGATACGCAGTATTTT. Residues: CAWGSWQGGTDTQYF. V and J are TRBV30 and TRBJ2-3, with 7 nucleotides matching TRBD1. CDR3 size: 15 residues. The V segment lost 5 bases and the J segment 1 base; nucleotides outside the gene matches: 9. The germline gives CDR1 GTSNPN, CDR2 SVGIG (reference sequence). The whole variable domain, filled in from reference TRBV30 and TRBJ2-3, reads SQTIHQWPATLVQPVGSPLSLECTVEGTSNPNLYWYRQAAGRGLQLLFYSVGIGQISSEVPQNLSASRPQDRQFILSSKKLLLSDSGFYLCAWGSWQGGTDTQYFGPGTRLTVL.

This clone was recorded once. This sequence joins TRBV6-5 and TRBJ1-4; 9 positions agree with TRBD1. CDR3 length: 14 amino acids. V shed 5 bases, J shed 8 bases, and the junction held 6 bases outside the gene matches. Germline CDR1 MNHEY, CDR2 SVGAGI. The CDR3 region is CASSNTGTGEKLFF. The CDR3 coding sequence is TGTGCCAGCAGTAACACTGGGACAGGGGAAAAACTGTTTTTT.

The chain joins TRBV7-2 to TRBJ2-1, with 11 bases matching TRBD2. Germline CDR1 SGHTA, CDR2 FQGNSA. V lost 5 bases to trimming and J lost 4 bases; unmatched junction nucleotides: 7. The CDR3 runs to 16 residues. The CDR3 bases are TGTGCCAGCAGCCCTTCGGCTAGCGGGAGGTACAATGAGCAGTTCTTC. This translates into CASSPSASGRYNEQFF.